This T cell receptor beta chain was recovered during a study of patients and donors after allogeneic stem cell transplantation. Each CDR3 protein is one row after TCRdb ran MiXCR on the RT-PCR reads. Of over 350,000 distinct CDR3 sequences listed, about a sixth are singletons. This clonotype has just a few counts. J gave up 7 bases and V 6 bases, and 7 bases lay outside the gene matches. CDR3 length: 14 amino acids. V is TRBV12-3 or TRBV12-4 and J is TRBJ2-1, with TRBD2 matching over 9 bases. The TCR sequence derives from a human donor who was either an allogeneic HSCT recipient or a stem cell or donor lymphocyte infusion donor (not recorded which). It is not recorded whose cells these are; they may come from a transplant donor. Sequencing was done on a sample of blood, either unsorted or a sorted T cell fraction (not recorded which). Here the CDR3 DNA reads TGTGCCAGCAGGCCGGGACTAGCAAGGAATGAGCAGTTCTTC. Its protein is CASRPGLARNEQFF.